The entry below gives a single T cell receptor (beta chain) sequence along with its context. The sample comes from a study of cytomegalovirus exposure and HLA in healthy donors. Trimming removed 1 base from V and 5 bases from J, with 8 bases in between. Germline CDR1 is MNHEY and CDR2 is SMNVEV (reference sequence). The CDR3 totals 13 residues. Primers: 60 Vbeta forward and 13 Jbeta reverse. Method: immunoSEQ multiplex PCR; TCRdb's copy keeps in-frame clones and lacks some. The data contain about 160,000 clones, 84% of them singletons. This chain joins TRBV27 and TRBJ1-1; no clear D. The clonotype originates from a man aged 18 to 29 in good health and CMV-seronegative. Sequencing was performed on PBMCs. DNA for the CDR3: TGTGCCAGCAGTTTATTCGTGACAACTGAAGCTTTCTTT. Its translation is CASSLFVTTEAFF.